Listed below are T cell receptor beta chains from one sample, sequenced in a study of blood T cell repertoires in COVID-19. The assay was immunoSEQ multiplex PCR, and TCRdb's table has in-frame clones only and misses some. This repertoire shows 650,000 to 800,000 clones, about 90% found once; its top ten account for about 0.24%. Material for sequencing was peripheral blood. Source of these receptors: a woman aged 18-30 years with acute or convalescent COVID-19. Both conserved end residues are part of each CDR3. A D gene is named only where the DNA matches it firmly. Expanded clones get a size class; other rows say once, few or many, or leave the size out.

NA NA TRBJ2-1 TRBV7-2 TGTGCCAGCAGCTTGTTCGATGAGCAGTTCTTC CASSLFDEQFF
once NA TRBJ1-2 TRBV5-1 TGCGCCAGCAGTACATGGCTCTGGCCGAACTATGGCTACACCTTC CASSTWLWPNYGYTF
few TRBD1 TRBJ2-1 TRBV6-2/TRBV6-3 TGTGCCAGCAGTTTACATCGGACAGGGGTGTACAATGAGCAGTTCTTC CASSLHRTGVYNEQFF
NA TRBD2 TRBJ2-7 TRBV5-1 TGCGCCAGCAGTCGTCTTGGGTGGAGCGGGGACTCGGTGGAGCAGTACTTC CASSRLGWSGDSVEQYF
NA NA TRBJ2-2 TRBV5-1 TGCGCCAGCAGCTTGGTTATCGGGGAGCTGTTTTTT CASSLVIGELFF
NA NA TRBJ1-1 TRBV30 TGTGCCTGGAGCCCCAGGGTCTCTGAAGCTTTCTTT CAWSPRVSEAFF
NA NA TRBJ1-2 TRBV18 TGTGCCAGCTCACAAGACAGGAAGGATGGCTACACCTTC CASSQDRKDGYTF
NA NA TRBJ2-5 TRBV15 TGTGCCACCAGCAGAGATTCGGAGACCCAGTACTTC CATSRDSETQYF
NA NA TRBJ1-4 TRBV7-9 TGTGCCAGCAGCTTACAACAGGGATGGGGTGAAAAACTGTTTTTT CASSLQQGWGEKLFF
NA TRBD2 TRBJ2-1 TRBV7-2 TGTGCCAGCAGCCTGAGCGGGGGGGCGTCGCATGAGCAGTTCTTC CASSLSGGASHEQFF
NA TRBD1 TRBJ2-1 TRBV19 TGTGCCAGTAGTCGAGGGGACAGGCCCTACAATGAGCAGTTCTTC CASSRGDRPYNEQFF
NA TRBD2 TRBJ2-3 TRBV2 TGTGCCAGCAGTGGGGTAGCGGGGGACACAGATACGCAGTATTTT CASSGVAGDTDTQYF
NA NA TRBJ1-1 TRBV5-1 TGCGCCAGCAGCTTGGTGGCAGGGCAAAAGGGCACTGAAGCTTTCTTT CASSLVAGQKGTEAFF
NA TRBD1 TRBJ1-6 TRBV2 TGTGCCAGCGGGGGACAGGGGTACTCACCCCTCCACTTT CASGGQGYSPLHF
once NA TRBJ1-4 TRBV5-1 TGCGCCAGCAGCAGGACCGGGACTGGGAATGAAAAACTGTTTTTT CASSRTGTGNEKLFF
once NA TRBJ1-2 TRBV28 TGTGCCAGCACCCTGGGGGGGATGGGTAATGGGGATTGTACCTTC CASTLGGMGNGDCTF
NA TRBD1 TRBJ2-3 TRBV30 TGTGCCTGGAGTAACAGGGGAACAGATACGCAGTATTTT CAWSNRGTDTQYF
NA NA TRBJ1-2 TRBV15 TGTGCCACCAGCAGAGACCCCAGGGTAGAACATGGCTACACCTTC CATSRDPRVEHGYTF
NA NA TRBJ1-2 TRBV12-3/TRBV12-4 TGTGCCAGCAGTTTTAAAGGGGATGGCTACACCTTC CASSFKGDGYTF
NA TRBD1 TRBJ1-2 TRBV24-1 TGTGCCACCAGTGATTCGACAGGGGTTTATGGCTACACCTTC CATSDSTGVYGYTF
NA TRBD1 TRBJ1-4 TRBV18 TGTGCCAGCTCACCTCAGGGGGCCTTTACTAATGAAAAACTGTTTTTT CASSPQGAFTNEKLFF
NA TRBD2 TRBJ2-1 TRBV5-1 TGCGCCAGCAGCTGGCCCTCCCTGACTAGCGGGGGGTACAATGAGCAGTTCTTC CASSWPSLTSGGYNEQFF
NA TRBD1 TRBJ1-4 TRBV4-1 TGCGCCAGCCAAGCGGACAGGGTGCAGGAAAAACTGTTTTTT CASQADRVQEKLFF
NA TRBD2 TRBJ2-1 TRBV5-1 TGCGCCAGCAGCTTCTACCCTAGCGGGGGGGCCTACAATGAGCAGTTCTTC CASSFYPSGGAYNEQFF
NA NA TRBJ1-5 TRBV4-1 TGCGCCAGCAGCCCCCCGTGGGAGGGAGGTCAGCCCCAGCATTTT CASSPPWEGGQPQHF
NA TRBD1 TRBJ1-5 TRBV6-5 TGTGCCAGCAGTTACGACAGGGGGAAAAATCAGCCCCAGCATTTT CASSYDRGKNQPQHF
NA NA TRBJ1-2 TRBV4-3 TGCGCCAGCAGCCAAGATCGGGGAGGGTACTATGGCTACACCTTC CASSQDRGGYYGYTF
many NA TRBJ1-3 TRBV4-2 TGTGCCAGCAGCCAAGATGGGGCAGACTCTGGAAACACCATATATTTT CASSQDGADSGNTIYF
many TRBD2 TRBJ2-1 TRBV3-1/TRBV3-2 TGTGCCAGCAGCCAAGATCGACTAGCGGGGGCCTCCTACAATGAGCAGTTCTTC CASSQDRLAGASYNEQFF
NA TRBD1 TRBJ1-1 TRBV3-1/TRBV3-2 TGTGCCAGCAGCCAACTGACAGGGGGGGCTGAAGCTTTCTTT CASSQLTGGAEAFF
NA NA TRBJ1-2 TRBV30 TGTGCCTGGAACCCGGGGGATTATGGCTACACCTTC CAWNPGDYGYTF
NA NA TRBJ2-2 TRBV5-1 TGCGCCAGCAGCCAGGATAACACCGGGGAGCTGTTTTTT CASSQDNTGELFF
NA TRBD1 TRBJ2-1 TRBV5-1 TGCGCCAGCACGCACAGGGGCCCCTCCTACAATGAGCAGTTCTTC CASTHRGPSYNEQFF
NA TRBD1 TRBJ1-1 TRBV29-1 TGCAGCCCCGGGACAGGGGGCAGGGGCACTGAAGCTTTCTTT CSPGTGGRGTEAFF
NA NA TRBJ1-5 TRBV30 TGTGCCTGGAGTCGAACACAGGGATTGCTGCCCCAGCATTTT CAWSRTQGLLPQHF
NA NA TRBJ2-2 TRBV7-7 TGTGCCAGCAGCCTCAGGGGCACCGGGGAGCTGTTTTTT CASSLRGTGELFF
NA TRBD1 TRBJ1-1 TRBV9 TGTGCCAGCAGCCCCCAGGGGGCGTGGACTGAAGCTTTCTTT CASSPQGAWTEAFF
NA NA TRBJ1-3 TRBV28 TGTGCCAGCTGGGAGAGAGAAACTGGAAACACCATATATTTT CASWERETGNTIYF
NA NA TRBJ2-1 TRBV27 TGTGCCAGCAGTCTCGGGGAACTCAATGAGCAGTTCTTC CASSLGELNEQFF
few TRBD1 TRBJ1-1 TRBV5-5 TGTGCCAGCAGTAAAGGGGGCGACACTGAAGCTTTCTTT CASSKGGDTEAFF
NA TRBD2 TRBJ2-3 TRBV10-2 TGCGCCAGCAGCGCCAGGACTAGCGGGGGTAGGAGTAATACGCAGTATTTT CASSARTSGGRSNTQYF
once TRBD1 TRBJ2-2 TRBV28 TGTGCCAGCAGTTTATCCTCGGGACAGGGGGCAGGAACCGGGGAGCTGTTTTTT CASSLSSGQGAGTGELFF
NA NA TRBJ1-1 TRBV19 TGTGCCAGTAGGCTACAGGTGAACACTGAAGCTTTCTTT CASRLQVNTEAFF
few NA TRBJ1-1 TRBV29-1 TGCAGCGTTGACCCCGGGAGACGCACTGAAGCTTTCTTT CSVDPGRRTEAFF
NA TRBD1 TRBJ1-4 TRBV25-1 TGTGCCAGCAGCCTCCAGACAGGGGGATCTGAAAAACTGTTTTTT CASSLQTGGSEKLFF
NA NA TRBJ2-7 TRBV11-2 TGTGCCAGCAGCTTTCCCGACTTCCGTAAGACCTCCTACGAGCAGTACTTC CASSFPDFRKTSYEQYF
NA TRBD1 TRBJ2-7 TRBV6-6 TGTGCCAGCAGCCAGGTGGGACAGGGGGCTGTCTACGAGCAGTACTTC CASSQVGQGAVYEQYF
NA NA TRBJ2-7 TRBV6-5 TGTGCCAGCAGGGCCCGGGACATTTCCTCCTACGAGCAGTACTTC CASRARDISSYEQYF
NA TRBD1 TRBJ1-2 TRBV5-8 TGTGCCAGCAGCCTGACAGGGGATGACGGCTATGGCTACACCTTC CASSLTGDDGYGYTF
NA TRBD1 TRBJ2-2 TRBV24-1 TGTGCCACCAGTGACTTCTCGGACAGGTTGGCCGGGGAGCTGTTTTTT CATSDFSDRLAGELFF
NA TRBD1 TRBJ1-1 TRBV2 TGTGCCAGCAGCGTTCAGGGGGCCTCGGGCACTGAAGCTTTCTTT CASSVQGASGTEAFF
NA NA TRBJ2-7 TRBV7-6 TGTGCCAGCAGCTTAGAGGGCGGTTCCGGGGGGCGGTACGAGCAGTACTTC CASSLEGGSGGRYEQYF
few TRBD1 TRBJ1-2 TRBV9 TGTGCCAGCAGCGTATGGACAGGGGAGGGCTATGGCTACACCTTC CASSVWTGEGYGYTF